This T cell receptor (beta chain) was recorded in a study of T cells in Graves' hyperthyroidism and ophthalmopathy. The study, taken as a whole, reports: Onset of ophthalmopathy came a median around 6.2 months after the model predicted it.

This clonotype appeared a few times. Its antigen is unidentified. RNA transcripts yielded amplified TCR beta CDR3 regions. The study used the HTBI primer set for a first-round RT-PCR of the TCR CDR3. Each CDR3 protein is one row after TCRdb ran MiXCR on the multiplex PCR reads. The sample lists hundreds of thousands of distinct CDR3 sequences, approximately 14% seen once, with about 26% in the top ten. Each diagnosis was grounded in clinical symptoms, serum thyroxine and TRAb, thyroid ultrasound, and orbital computed tomography. The PBMCs were sourced from fresh peripheral blood (10 ml). The TCR was taken from a young woman with Graves' hyperthyroidism. The material sequenced was blood.

CDR3 residues: CASSPLAGSMGEQFF. In nucleotides, the CDR3 is TGCGCCAGCAGCCCATTAGCGGGTAGCATGGGTGAGCAGTTCTTC. V and J are TRBV5-1 and TRBJ2-1, with 7 nucleotides matching TRBD2. V shed 4 bases and J 9 bases; nucleotides not matched to a gene: 13. The germline gives CDR1 SGHRS, CDR2 YFSETQ. The CDR3 length is 15 residues.